The entry below describes one T cell receptor beta chain. The antigen is undetermined. The sample originates from a study of T-cell reconstitution after alpha-beta-depleted transplantation in children. Findings and limits, study-wide: Surviving recipient T cells and thymic progenitors produced the high day-60 TCRbeta diversity seen in some patients. Newly made T cells mostly supplied T-cell counts and diversity one year after transplant. In patients about two months after transplant, alpha-beta T cells reportedly arose from several hundred expanded graft clones.

The CDR3 consists of 13 residues. Germline assignment: CDR1 SQVTM and CDR2 ANQGSEA. V was trimmed by 3 bases and J by 4 bases, leaving 11 bases between them. The TCRbeta library was prepared with unique molecular identifiers. TCRdb recomputed calls from the PCR reads with MiXCR, one row per CDR3 protein. The sample holds over 200,000 distinct CDR3 sequences, more than 15% seen once. This receptor was identified in a male patient between 2 and 15 years old who had a stem cell transplant for acute lymphoblastic leukemia, so the T cells may come from the graft donor. The sequencing used PBMCs, mostly from graft donor cells, collected 360 days after TCRalphabeta/CD19-depleted stem cell transplant. V is TRBV29-1 and J is TRBJ2-3; D not certain. The CDR3 region has the DNA TGCAGCGTTGATAGTAGTTATCCAGATACGCAGTATTTT. This sequence encodes CSVDSSYPDTQYF.